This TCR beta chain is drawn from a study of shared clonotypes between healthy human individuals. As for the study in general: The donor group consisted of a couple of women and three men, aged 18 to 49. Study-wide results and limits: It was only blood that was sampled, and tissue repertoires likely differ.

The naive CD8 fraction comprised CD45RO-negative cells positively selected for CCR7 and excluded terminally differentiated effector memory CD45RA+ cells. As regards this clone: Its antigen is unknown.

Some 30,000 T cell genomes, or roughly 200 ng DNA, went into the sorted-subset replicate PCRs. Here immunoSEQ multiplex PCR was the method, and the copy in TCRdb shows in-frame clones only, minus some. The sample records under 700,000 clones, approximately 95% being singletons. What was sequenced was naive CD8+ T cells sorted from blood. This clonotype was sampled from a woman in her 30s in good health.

This CDR3 reads CASSLTGTPGTEAFF. As DNA, the CDR3 is TGTGCCAGCAGCTTAACCGGGACACCGGGCACTGAAGCTTTCTTT. This chain uses TRBV7-9 with TRBJ1-1, with D possibly TRBD1 on 6 matching bases. Germline assignment: CDR1 SEHNR and CDR2 FQNEAQ (reference sequence). The V gene lost 2 bases and the J gene lost 4 bases, with 14 bases spanning the gap. There are 15 residues in the CDR3.